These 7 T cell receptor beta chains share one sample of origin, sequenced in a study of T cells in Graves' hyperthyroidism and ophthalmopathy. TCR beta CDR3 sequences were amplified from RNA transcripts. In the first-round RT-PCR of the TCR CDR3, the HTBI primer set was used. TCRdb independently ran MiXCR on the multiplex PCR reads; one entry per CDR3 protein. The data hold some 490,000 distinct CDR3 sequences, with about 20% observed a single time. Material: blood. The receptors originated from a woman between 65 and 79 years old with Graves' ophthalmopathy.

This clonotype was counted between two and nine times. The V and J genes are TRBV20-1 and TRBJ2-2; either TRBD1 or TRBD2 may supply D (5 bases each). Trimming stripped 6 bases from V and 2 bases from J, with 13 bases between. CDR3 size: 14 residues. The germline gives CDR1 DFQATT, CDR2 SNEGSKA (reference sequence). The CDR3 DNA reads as TGCAGTGCGGTCCCAGGGACCAACACCGGGGAGCTGTTTTTT. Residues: CSAVPGTNTGELFF.

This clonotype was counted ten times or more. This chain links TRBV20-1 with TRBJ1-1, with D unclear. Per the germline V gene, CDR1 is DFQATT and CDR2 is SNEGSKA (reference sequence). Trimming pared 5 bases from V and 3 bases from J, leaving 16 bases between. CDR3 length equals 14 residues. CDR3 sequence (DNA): TGCAGTGCTTCCGAACCGGGGTACGACACTGAAGCTTTCTTT. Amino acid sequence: CSASEPGYDTEAFF.

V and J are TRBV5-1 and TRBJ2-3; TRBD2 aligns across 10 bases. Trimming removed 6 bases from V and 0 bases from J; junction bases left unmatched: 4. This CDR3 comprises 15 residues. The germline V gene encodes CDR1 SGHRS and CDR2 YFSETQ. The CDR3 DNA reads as TGCGCCAGCAAGCCTAGCGGGAGAAGCACAGATACGCAGTATTTT. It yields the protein CASKPSGRSTDTQYF. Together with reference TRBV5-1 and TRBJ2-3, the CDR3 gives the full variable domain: KAGVTQTPRYLIKTRGQQVTLSCSPISGHRSVSWYQQTPGQGLQFLFEYFSETQRNKGNFPGRFSGRQFSNSRSEMNVSTLELGDSALYLCASKPSGRSTDTQYFGPGTRLTVL.

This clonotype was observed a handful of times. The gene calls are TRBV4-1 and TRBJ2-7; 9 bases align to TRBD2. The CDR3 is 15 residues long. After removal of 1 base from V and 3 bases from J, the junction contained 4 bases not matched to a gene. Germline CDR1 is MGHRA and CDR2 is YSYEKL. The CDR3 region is CASSQAASGNYEQYF. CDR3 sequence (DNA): TGCGCCAGCAGCCAAGCCGCTAGCGGGAACTACGAGCAGTACTTC.

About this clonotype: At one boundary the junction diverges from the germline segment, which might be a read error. The CDR3 bases are TGTGCCTGGAGTAAGGGTCTGGATGGCCACACCTTC. Protein sequence: CAWSKGLDGHTF. This rearrangement joins TRBV30 to TRBJ1-2, with D unresolved. This CDR3 is built from 12 residues. Germline lookup yields CDR1 GTSNPN and CDR2 SVGIG (reference sequence).

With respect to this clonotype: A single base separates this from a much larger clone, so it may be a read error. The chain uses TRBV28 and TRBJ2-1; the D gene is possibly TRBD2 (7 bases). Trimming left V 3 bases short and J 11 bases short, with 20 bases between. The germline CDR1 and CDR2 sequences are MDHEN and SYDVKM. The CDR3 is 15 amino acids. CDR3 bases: TGTGCCAGCAGTTTTAGGCGGGGGCCCGTGGATAAGCAGTTCTTC. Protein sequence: CASSFRRGPVDKQFF.

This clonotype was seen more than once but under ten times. The chain's CDR3 is CASSNTGIEQFF. CDR3 in DNA: TGTGCCAGCAGTAATACAGGGATCGAGCAGTTCTTC. This rearrangement joins TRBV2 to TRBJ2-1; maybe TRBD1 (6 bases). The CDR3 is 12 amino acids. Trimming removed 5 bases from V and 10 bases from J, with 12 bases in between. Germline loops: CDR1 SNHLY, CDR2 FYNNEI.